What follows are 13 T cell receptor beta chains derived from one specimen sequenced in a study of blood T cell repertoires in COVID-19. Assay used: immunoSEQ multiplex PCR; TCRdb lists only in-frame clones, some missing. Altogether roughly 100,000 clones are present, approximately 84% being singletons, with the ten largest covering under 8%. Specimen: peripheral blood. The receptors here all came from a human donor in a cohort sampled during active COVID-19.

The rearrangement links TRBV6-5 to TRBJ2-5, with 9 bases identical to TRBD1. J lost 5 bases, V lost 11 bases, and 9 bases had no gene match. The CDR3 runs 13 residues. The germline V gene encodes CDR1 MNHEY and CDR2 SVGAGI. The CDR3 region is CALDRGSGETQYF. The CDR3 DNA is TGTGCCCTAGACAGGGGGAGCGGGGAGACCCAGTACTTC.

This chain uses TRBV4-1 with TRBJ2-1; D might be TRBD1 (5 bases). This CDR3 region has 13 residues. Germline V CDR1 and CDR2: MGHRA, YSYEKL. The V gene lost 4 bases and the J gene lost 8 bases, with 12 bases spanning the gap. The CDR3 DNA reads TGCGCCAGCAGCCCCATATCAGGGTATGAGCAGTTCTTC. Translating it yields CASSPISGYEQFF.

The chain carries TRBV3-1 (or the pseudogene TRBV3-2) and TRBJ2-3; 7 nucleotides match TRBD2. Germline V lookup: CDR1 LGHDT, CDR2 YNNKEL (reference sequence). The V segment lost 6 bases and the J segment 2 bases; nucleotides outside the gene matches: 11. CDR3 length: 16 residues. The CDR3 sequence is CASSLASGGITDTQYF. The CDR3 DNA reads TGTGCCAGCAGTCTAGCATCGGGGGGAATCACAGATACGCAGTATTTT.

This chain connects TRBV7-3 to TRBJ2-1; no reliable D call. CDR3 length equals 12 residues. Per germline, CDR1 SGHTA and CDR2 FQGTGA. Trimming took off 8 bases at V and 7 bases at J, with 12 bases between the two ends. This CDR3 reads CASGSPGNEQFF. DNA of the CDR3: TGTGCCAGCGGATCCCCGGGTAATGAGCAGTTCTTC.

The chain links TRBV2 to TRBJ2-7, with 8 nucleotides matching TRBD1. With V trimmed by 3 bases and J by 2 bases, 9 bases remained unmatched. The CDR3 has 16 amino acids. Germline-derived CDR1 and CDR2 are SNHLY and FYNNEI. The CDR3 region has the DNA TGTGCCAGCAGTGAGGGGGCGACAGGGGTAACCTACGAGCAGTACTTC. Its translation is CASSEGATGVTYEQYF.

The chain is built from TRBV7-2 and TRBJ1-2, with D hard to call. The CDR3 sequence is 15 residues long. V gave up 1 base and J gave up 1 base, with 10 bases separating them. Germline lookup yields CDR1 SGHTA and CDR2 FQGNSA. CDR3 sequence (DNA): TGTGCCAGCAGCTTAGGGTCAGGAGGTAACTATGGCTACACCTTC. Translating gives CASSLGSGGNYGYTF.

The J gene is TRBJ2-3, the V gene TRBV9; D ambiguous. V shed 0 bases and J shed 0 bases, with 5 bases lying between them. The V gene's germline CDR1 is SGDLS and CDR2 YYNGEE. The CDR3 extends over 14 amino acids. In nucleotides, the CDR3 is TGTGCCAGCAGCGTAGCCAGTAGCACAGATACGCAGTATTTT. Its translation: CASSVASSTDTQYF.

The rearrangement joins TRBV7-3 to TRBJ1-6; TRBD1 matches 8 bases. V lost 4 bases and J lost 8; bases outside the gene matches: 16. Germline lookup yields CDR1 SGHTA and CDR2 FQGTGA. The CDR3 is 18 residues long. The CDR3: CASSSQEGGGTGYSPLHF. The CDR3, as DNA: TGTGCCAGCAGCTCCCAGGAAGGTGGCGGGACAGGTTATTCACCCCTCCACTTT. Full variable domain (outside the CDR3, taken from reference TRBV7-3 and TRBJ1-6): GAGVSQTPSNKVTEKGKYVELRCDPISGHTALYWYRQSLGQGPEFLIYFQGTGAADDSGLPNDRFFAVRPEGSVSTLKIQRTERGDSAVYLCASSSQEGGGTGYSPLHFGNGTRLTVT.

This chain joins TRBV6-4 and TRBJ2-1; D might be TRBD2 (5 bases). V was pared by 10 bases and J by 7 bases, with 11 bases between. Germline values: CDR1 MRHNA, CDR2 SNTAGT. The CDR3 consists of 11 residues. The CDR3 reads CATTSGNEQFF. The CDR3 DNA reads TGTGCCACCACTTCGGGGAATGAGCAGTTCTTC.

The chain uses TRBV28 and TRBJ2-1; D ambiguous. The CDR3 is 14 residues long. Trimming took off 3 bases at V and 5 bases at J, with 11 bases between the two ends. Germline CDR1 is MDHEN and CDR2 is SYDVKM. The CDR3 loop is CASSLAEIHNEQFF. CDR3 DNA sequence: TGTGCCAGCAGTTTGGCGGAGATACACAATGAGCAGTTCTTC.

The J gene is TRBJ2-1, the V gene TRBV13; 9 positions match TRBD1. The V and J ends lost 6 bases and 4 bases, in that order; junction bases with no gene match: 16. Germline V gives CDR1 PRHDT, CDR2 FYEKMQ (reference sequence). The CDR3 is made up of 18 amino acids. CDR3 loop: CASRPGTGIPNLYNEQFF. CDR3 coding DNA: TGTGCCAGCAGGCCCGGGACAGGGATTCCGAATCTTTACAATGAGCAGTTCTTC.

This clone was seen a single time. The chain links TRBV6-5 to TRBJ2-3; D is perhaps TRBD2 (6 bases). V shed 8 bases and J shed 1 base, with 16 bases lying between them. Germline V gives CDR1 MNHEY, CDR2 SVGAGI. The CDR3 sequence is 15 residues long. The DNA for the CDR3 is TGTGCCAGCGAGCCGCGGGGCAGAGGCACAGATACGCAGTATTTT. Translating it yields CASEPRGRGTDTQYF.

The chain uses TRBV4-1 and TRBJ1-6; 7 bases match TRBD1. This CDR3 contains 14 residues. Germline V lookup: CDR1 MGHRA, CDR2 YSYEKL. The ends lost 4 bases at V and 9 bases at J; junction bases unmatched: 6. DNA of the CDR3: TGCGCCAGCAGCCTCGACAGGGTCCGTTCACCCCTCCACTTT. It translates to CASSLDRVRSPLHF.